Included here is one T cell receptor (beta chain) sequence, with context. Its cognate antigen is unknown. TCRdb re-analysed the RT-PCR reads in MiXCR, keeping a single row per CDR3 protein. This sample has a few hundred thousand distinct CDR3 sequences, with over 20% found just once. From germline, CDR1 is MDHEN and CDR2 SYDVKM. This CDR3 contains 12 residues. Trimming pared 5 bases from V and 7 bases from J, leaving 11 bases between. The entry originates in a study of response to subunit inactivated influenza vaccine. Study-wide findings and caveats: Only a handful of new T cells, the authors suggested, are recruited with each seasonal influenza vaccination.

The chain is built from TRBV28 and TRBJ1-1; D gene uncertain. Sequences were derived from PBMCs from blood, sampled less than 22 months after vaccination. The TCR sequence derives from a man between 50 and 75 years old who received an inactivated influenza vaccine. The CDR3 protein is CASSRVGFEAFF. In DNA form, the CDR3 reads TGTGCCAGCAGTCGCGTGGGGTTTGAAGCTTTCTTT.